This T cell receptor beta chain was sequenced during a study of T cell responses to AZD1222 COVID-19 vaccine. Study findings and constraints: Mostly white British, mostly female donors; authors suggested clonal diversity may be underestimated. Close to half of spike-specific TCRs reportedly recognize unmutated variant regions. Every sample of the repertoires postdated the peak T cell response. Baseline seropositives among AZD1222 recipients totaled only five to seven.

Worth noting for this clone: The antigen remains undetermined.

Some clones are missing from TCRdb's copy, which holds only in-frame ones; the method was immunoSEQ multiplex PCR. The sample lists some 130,000 clones, approximately 90% occurring once. The CDR3 loop spans 15 amino acids. The V and J ends lost 3 bases and 0 bases, in that order; junction bases with no gene match: 4. Germline values: CDR1 SGHTA, CDR2 FQGNSA. This receptor was obtained from an adult in good health. V usage is TRBV7-2 and J usage is TRBJ1-1, with TRBD1 identical over 7 bases. Sequenced here: peripheral blood, sampled on day 0 of AZD1222 vaccination. In DNA form, the CDR3 reads TGTGCCAGCAGCTTCTACAGGGGAATGAACACTGAAGCTTTCTTT. Its protein is CASSFYRGMNTEAFF.